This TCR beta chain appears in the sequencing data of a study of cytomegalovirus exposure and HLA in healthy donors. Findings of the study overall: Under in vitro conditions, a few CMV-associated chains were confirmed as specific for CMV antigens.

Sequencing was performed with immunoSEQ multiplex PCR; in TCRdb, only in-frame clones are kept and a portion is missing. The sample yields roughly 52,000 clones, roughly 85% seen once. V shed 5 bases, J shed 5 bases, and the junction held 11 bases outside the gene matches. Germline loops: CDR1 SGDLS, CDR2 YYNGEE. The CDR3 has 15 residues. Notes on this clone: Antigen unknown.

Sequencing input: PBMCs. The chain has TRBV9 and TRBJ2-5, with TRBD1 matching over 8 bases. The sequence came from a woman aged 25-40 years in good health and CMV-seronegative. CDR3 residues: CASSRDSAGGETQYF. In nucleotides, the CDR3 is TGTGCCAGCAGTCGCGACTCGGCAGGGGGCGAGACCCAGTACTTC.